The present T cell receptor beta chain was sequenced within a study of monozygotic twins with inflammatory bowel disease. For this clonotype: As yet, its antigen is unknown.

Notes on the study in general: The data did not back a single strong IBD-associated clonotype or signal.

This CDR3 is built from 16 residues. The germline V gene has CDR1 SGHRS and CDR2 YFSETQ. A 6-nucleotide sample barcode was carried by the UMIs, which template switching added. No DNA is given; TCRdb re-called the 5' RACE reads and lists each CDR3 protein once. With more than 85,000 distinct CDR3 sequences in the sample, the ten largest clones hold 9.5% to 15%. This sequence joins TRBV5-1 and TRBJ2-1; as DNA is missing, the TRBD2 call by TCRdb cannot be tested. The source material was blood. The receptor's source is a human donor with ulcerative colitis or Crohn's disease, or a healthy co-twin of an affected twin (not recorded which). The CDR3: CASSFRGDYRYNEQFF.